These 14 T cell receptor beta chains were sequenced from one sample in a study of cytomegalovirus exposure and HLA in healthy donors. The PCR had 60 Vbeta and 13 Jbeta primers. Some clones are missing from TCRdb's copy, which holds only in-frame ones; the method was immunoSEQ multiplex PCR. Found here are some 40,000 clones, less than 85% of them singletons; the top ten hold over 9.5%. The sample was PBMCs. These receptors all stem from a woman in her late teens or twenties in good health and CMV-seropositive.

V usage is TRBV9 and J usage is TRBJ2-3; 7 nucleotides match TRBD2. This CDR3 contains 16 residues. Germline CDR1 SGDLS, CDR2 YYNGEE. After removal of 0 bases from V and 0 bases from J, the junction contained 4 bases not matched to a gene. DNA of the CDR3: TGTGCCAGCAGCGTAGAAGGTAGCGGGAGCACAGATACGCAGTATTTT. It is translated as CASSVEGSGSTDTQYF.

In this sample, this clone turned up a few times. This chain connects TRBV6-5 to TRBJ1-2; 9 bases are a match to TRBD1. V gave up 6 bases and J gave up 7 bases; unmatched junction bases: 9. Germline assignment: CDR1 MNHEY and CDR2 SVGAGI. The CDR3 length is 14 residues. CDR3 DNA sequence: TGTGCCAGCAGAGAGCCGGGACAGGGATTTGGCTACACCTTC. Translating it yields CASREPGQGFGYTF.

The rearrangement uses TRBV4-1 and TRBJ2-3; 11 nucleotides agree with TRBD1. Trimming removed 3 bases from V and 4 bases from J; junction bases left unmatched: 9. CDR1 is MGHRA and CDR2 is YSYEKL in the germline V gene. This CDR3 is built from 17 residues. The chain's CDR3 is CASSHLGRDRGSDTQYF. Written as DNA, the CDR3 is TGCGCCAGCAGCCACCTTGGCCGGGACAGGGGGTCAGATACGCAGTATTTT.

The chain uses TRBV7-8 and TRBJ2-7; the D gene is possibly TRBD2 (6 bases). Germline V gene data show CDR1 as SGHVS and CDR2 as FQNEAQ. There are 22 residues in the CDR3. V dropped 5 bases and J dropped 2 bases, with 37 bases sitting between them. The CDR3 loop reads CASSRQSTMNRFGGGGTYEQYF. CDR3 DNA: TGTGCCAGCAGCCGACAATCCACGATGAACAGGTTCGGCGGAGGCGGGACCTACGAGCAGTACTTC.

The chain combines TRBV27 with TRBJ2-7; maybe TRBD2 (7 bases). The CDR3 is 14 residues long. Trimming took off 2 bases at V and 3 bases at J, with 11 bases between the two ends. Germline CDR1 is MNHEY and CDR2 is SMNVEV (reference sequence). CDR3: CASSLRGASYEQYF. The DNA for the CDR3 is TGTGCCAGCAGTTTACGGGGGGCTAGCTACGAGCAGTACTTC.

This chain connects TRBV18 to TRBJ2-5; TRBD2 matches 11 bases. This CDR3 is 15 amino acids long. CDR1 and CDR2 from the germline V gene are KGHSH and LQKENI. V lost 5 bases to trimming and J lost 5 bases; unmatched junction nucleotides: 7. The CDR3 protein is CASSKETSGTETQYF. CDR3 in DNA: TGTGCCAGCTCAAAAGAGACTAGCGGGACTGAGACCCAGTACTTC.

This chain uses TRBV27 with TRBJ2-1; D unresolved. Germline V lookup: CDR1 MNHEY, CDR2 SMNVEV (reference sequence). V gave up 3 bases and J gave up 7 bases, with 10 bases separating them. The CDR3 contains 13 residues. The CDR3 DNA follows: TGTGCCAGCAGTTTTATGGCTGGTAATGAGCAGTTCTTC. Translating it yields CASSFMAGNEQFF.

CDR3 sequence: CASSLAVGRGRNTGELFF. DNA for the CDR3: TGTGCCAGCAGCTTAGCGGTGGGGCGGGGCAGGAACACCGGGGAGCTGTTTTTT. This chain joins TRBV7-8 and TRBJ2-2; D perhaps matches TRBD2 (6 bases). The CDR3 is 18 residues long. Germline loops: CDR1 SGHVS, CDR2 FQNEAQ. Deletions cut 0 bases from V and 1 base from J, with 15 bases between.

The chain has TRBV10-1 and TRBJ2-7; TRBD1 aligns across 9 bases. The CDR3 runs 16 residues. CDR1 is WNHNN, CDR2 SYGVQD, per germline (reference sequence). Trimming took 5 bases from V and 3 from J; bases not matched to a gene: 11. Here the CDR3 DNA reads TGCGCCAGCAGTCATGCCGGGACAGGGTTTAACTACGAGCAGTACTTC. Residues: CASSHAGTGFNYEQYF.

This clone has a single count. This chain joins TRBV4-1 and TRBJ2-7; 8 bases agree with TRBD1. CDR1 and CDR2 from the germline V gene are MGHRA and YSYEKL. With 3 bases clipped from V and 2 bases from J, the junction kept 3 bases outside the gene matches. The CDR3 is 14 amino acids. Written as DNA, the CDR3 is TGCGCCAGCAGCCATAGACAGGGGACCTACGAGCAGTACTTC. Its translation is CASSHRQGTYEQYF.

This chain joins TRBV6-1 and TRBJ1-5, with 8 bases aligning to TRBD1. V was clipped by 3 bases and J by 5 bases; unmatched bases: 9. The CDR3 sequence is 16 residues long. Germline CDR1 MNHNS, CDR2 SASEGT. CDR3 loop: CASSDQQGGRHQPQHF. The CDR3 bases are TGTGCCAGCAGTGACCAACAGGGGGGCCGTCATCAGCCCCAGCATTTT.

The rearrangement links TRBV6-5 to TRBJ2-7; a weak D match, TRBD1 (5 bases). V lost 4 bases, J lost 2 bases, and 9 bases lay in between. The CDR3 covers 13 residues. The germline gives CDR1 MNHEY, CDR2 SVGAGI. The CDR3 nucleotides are TGTGCCAGCAGTTTCCGACAGACCTACGAGCAGTACTTC. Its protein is CASSFRQTYEQYF.

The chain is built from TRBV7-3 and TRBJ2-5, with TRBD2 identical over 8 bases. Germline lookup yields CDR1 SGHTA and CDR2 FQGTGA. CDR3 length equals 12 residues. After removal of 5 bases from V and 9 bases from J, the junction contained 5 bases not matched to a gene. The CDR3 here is CASSTSGGAQYF. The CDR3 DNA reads TGTGCCAGCAGCACGTCCGGGGGGGCCCAGTACTTC.

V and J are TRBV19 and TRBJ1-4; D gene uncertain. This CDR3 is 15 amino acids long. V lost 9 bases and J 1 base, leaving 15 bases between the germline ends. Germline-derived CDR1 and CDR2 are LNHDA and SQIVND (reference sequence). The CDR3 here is CARKGLIRTNEKLFF. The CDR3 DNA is TGTGCCAGAAAAGGACTTATACGAACTAATGAAAAACTGTTTTTT.